Each of the 13 T cell receptor beta chains below was sequenced from the same sample in a study of a mutant IDH1 vaccine in newly diagnosed glioma. The time point denotes: week 11, during vaccination. In the vaccine, a single dose held 300 ug of the mutant IDH1 20-mer peptide, along with topical imiquimod. Clones were read by immunoSEQ multiplex PCR, and TCRdb kept only the in-frame ones, dropping some. Of 100,000 to 150,000 clones listed, about four fifths are singletons. No antigen is known for these receptors. This material consisted of PBMCs, taken from a glioma patient whose treatment included an IDH1 peptide vaccine. All receptors come from a middle-aged man with glioma.

The V and J genes are TRBV27 and TRBJ1-4; a weak D match, TRBD1 (5 bases). Germline CDR1 is MNHEY and CDR2 is SMNVEV (reference sequence). Trimming left V 3 bases short and J 1 base short, with 15 bases between. The CDR3 loop spans 17 amino acids. CDR3 protein: CASSFRFGGGTNEKLFF. For the CDR3, the DNA is TGTGCCAGCAGTTTCCGTTTCGGGGGTGGAACTAATGAAAAACTGTTTTTT.

In the case of this clone: Other DNA sequences in this specimen translate into the identical CDR3. The V gene is TRBV18, the J gene TRBJ2-7; D is uncertain. Germline V gene lookup returns CDR1 KGHSH and CDR2 LQKENI. V was pared by 6 bases and J by 5 bases, with 8 bases between. The CDR3 length is 11 residues. This chain's CDR3 is CASSPSNEQYF. The CDR3 region has the DNA TGTGCCAGCTCCCCTAGTAACGAGCAGTACTTC.

The rearrangement links TRBV7-8 to TRBJ1-3, with D possibly being TRBD1 (5 bases). Trimming removed 5 bases from V and 3 bases from J, with 11 bases in between. This CDR3 region has 14 residues. The germline V gene has CDR1 SGHVS and CDR2 FQNEAQ. DNA of the CDR3: TGTGCCAGCAGCGTTACAGGATTTGGAAACACCATATATTTT. It encodes CASSVTGFGNTIYF.

The rearrangement joins TRBV4-3 to TRBJ1-2; D remains ambiguous. V was shortened by 3 bases and J by 2 bases, with 7 bases between the two germline ends. This CDR3 spans 13 amino acids. Germline V gene sequence: CDR1 LGHNA, CDR2 YSLEER. The CDR3 reads CASSHSANYGYTF. The CDR3 DNA follows: TGCGCCAGCAGCCACTCCGCGAACTATGGCTACACCTTC.

The chain uses TRBV30 and TRBJ1-2; a possible D gene is TRBD1 (6 bases). The CDR3 length is 15 residues. The V gene lost 3 bases and the J gene lost 5 bases, with 19 bases spanning the gap. Germline V gene data show CDR1 as GTSNPN and CDR2 as SVGIG (reference sequence). DNA of the CDR3: TGTGCCTGGAGGTTGGGGGACACCGGCTCGTATGGCTACACCTTC. Translated, it gives CAWRLGDTGSYGYTF.

V gene TRBV4-1 combines with J gene TRBJ1-5; TRBD1 is a possible D gene (5 bases). CDR3 size: 14 residues. The germline CDR1 and CDR2 sequences are MGHRA and YSYEKL. Between the trimmed V and J ends, which lost 2 bases and 6 bases, there was a span of 11 bases. Here the CDR3 reads CASSQFRGFQPQHF. In DNA form, the CDR3 reads TGCGCCAGCAGCCAATTCCGGGGGTTTCAGCCCCAGCATTTT.

The chain uses TRBV14 and TRBJ2-1; the match to TRBD2 covers 7 bases. J gave up 7 bases and V 4 bases, and 10 bases lay outside the gene matches. CDR3 length equals 15 residues. The germline V gene has CDR1 SGHDN and CDR2 FVKESK. The CDR3: CASSLPSGEWNEQFF. In DNA form, the CDR3 reads TGTGCCAGCAGCCTACCCAGCGGGGAATGGAATGAGCAGTTCTTC.

The gene calls are TRBV7-2 and TRBJ1-4; D ambiguous. CDR3 length equals 15 residues. V was cut by 0 bases and J by 2 bases, with 7 bases left in between. Germline CDR1 SGHTA, CDR2 FQGNSA. The CDR3 protein is CASSLAPGTNEKLFF. DNA for the CDR3: TGTGCCAGCAGCTTAGCGCCCGGGACTAATGAAAAACTGTTTTTT.

This clone was observed a few times. This chain connects TRBV20-1 to TRBJ1-5; the D is unclear. CDR3 length: 10 residues. Trimming shortened V by 5 bases and J by 9 bases, and 8 bases separated the two germline ends. Germline V gene data show CDR1 as DFQATT and CDR2 as SNEGSKA (reference sequence). CDR3 bases: TGCAGTGCTGAAGGGCGGCCCCAGCATTTT. Its protein product is CSAEGRPQHF.

J is TRBJ2-5 and V is TRBV4-2; D is perhaps TRBD1 or TRBD2 (5 bases each). The J call may be mistaken, given a closer DNA end match to TRBJ2-7. Germline V lookup: CDR1 LGHNA, CDR2 YNFKEQ. The CDR3 totals 13 residues. CDR3 residues: CASSQGDGYEQYF. In nucleotides, the CDR3 is TGTGCCAGCAGCCAAGGGGACGGCTACGAGCAGTACTTC.

V usage is TRBV19 and J usage is TRBJ1-2, with unresolved D. Deletions cut 0 bases from V and 8 bases from J, with 10 bases between. This CDR3 has 13 amino acids. Per germline, CDR1 LNHDA and CDR2 SQIVND (reference sequence). CDR3 nucleotides: TGTGCCAGTAGTATAGACGGGATGGGGGGCTACACCTTC. It yields the protein CASSIDGMGGYTF.

This clone was recorded a few times. The rearrangement uses TRBV6-1 and TRBJ2-1; D not resolved. V was clipped by 8 bases and J by 0 bases, with 14 bases between them. The CDR3 has 15 residues. Germline V lookup: CDR1 MNHNS, CDR2 SASEGT. The CDR3 region is CASGRTQSSYNEQFF. CDR3 sequence (DNA): TGTGCCAGCGGTAGGACGCAGAGCTCCTACAATGAGCAGTTCTTC.

The J gene is TRBJ2-5, the V gene TRBV5-6; D is ambiguous. Germline V gives CDR1 SGHDT, CDR2 YYEEEE. This CDR3 spans 14 amino acids. Trimming shortened V by 0 bases and J by 5 bases, and 11 bases separated the two germline ends. CDR3 DNA sequence: TGTGCCAGCAGCTTGGGGCTGCTTGGGGAGACCCAGTACTTC. This encodes CASSLGLLGETQYF.